Shown below are 10 T cell receptor beta chains from a single sample sequenced in a study of shared clonotypes between healthy human individuals. CD45RO-negative, CCR7-positively selected cells formed the naive CD8 fraction, excluding terminally differentiated effector memory CD45RA+ cells. Sequenced by immunoSEQ multiplex PCR; TCRdb stores in-frame clones only, minus some. The data hold about 2 million clones, with about 94% observed a single time. Sequencing used naive CD8+ T cells sorted from blood. All receptors derive from a man aged 18 to 30 in good health.

Concerning this clone itself: This sample also contains other DNA sequences that code for the same CDR3. This chain links TRBV28 with TRBJ1-1, with D possibly being TRBD1 (5 bases). The germline V gene has CDR1 MDHEN and CDR2 SYDVKM. The CDR3 consists of 12 residues. V lost 7 bases, J lost 3 bases, and 9 bases lay in between. CDR3 in amino acids: CASKRGYTEAFF. The CDR3 nucleotides read TGTGCCAGCAAGCGGGGCTACACTGAAGCTTTCTTT. Full variable domain (missing parts from reference TRBV28 and TRBJ1-1): DVKVTQSSRYLVKRTGEKVFLECVQDMDHENMFWYRQDPGLGLRLIYFSYDVKMKEKGDIPEGYSVSREKKERFSLILESASTNQTSMYLCASKRGYTEAFFGQGTRLTVV.

The CDR3 here is CASSAVGEAFF. The CDR3 nucleotides are TGCGCCAGCTCAGCGGTGGGTGAAGCTTTCTTT. V usage is TRBV5-1 and J usage is TRBJ1-1; no firm D call. The CDR3 has 11 amino acids. Deletions cut 7 bases from V and 7 bases from J, with 11 bases between. The germline V gene encodes CDR1 SGHRS and CDR2 YFSETQ.

The genes are TRBV9 and TRBJ1-2; D is undetermined. Germline V CDR1 and CDR2: SGDLS, YYNGEE. CDR3 length equals 16 residues. The germline V and J ends were trimmed by 0 bases and 1 base, with 13 bases remaining between them. The CDR3 protein is CASSVDRGGNNYGYTF. The CDR3 region has the DNA TGTGCCAGCAGCGTAGATCGAGGCGGGAATAACTATGGCTACACCTTC.

The V call is TRBV7-9, the J call TRBJ2-3; 14 bases are a match to TRBD2. This CDR3 has 17 residues. Germline lookup yields CDR1 SEHNR and CDR2 FQNEAQ (reference sequence). J gave up 7 bases and V 0 bases, and 6 bases lay outside the gene matches. This CDR3 reads CASSLAQTSGGANTQYF. CDR3 DNA sequence: TGTGCCAGCAGCTTAGCTCAGACTAGCGGGGGGGCAAATACGCAGTATTTT.

This clone was picked up one time. The V and J genes are TRBV1 and TRBJ2-7; the table's D gene call, TRBD1, was not cross checked with the DNA. TRBV1 counts as a pseudogene. This CDR3 has 15 amino acids. CDR3 in DNA: TGCACCAGCAGCCCCCCTGGGACAGGACACTACGAGCAGTACTTC. It codes for CTSSPPGTGHYEQYF.

CDR3 sequence reads: CASRGRSYEQYF. The CDR3 nucleotides read TGTGCCAGCAGAGGGCGTTCCTACGAGCAGTACTTC. The chain joins TRBV27 to TRBJ2-7; no firm D call. Trimming removed 6 bases at V and 1 base at J, with 7 bases between. The length of the CDR3 is 12 residues. Germline-derived CDR1 and CDR2 are MNHEY and SMNVEV (reference sequence).

CDR3 nucleotide sequence: TGCGCCAGCAGCCAAGATGCGCCGACGACCACAGATACGCAGTATTTT. This gives the protein CASSQDAPTTTDTQYF. This chain connects TRBV4-3 to TRBJ2-3; D unresolved. There are 16 residues in the CDR3. Germline V gene sequence: CDR1 LGHNA, CDR2 YSLEER. V lost 0 bases and J 2 bases, leaving 12 bases between the germline ends.

The CDR3 nucleotides are TGTGCCAGCAGCGTAGGACAGGGGGGAGGCTACGAGCAGTACTTC. Protein product: CASSVGQGGGYEQYF. This rearrangement joins TRBV9 to TRBJ2-7; 9 bases line up with TRBD1. The V and J ends lost 0 bases and 3 bases, in that order; junction bases with no gene match: 4. The germline V gene has CDR1 SGDLS and CDR2 YYNGEE. The CDR3 is 15 residues long.

The rearrangement joins TRBV9 to TRBJ2-5; TRBD2 agrees at 15 bases. The germline CDR1 and CDR2 sequences are SGDLS and YYNGEE. The V gene end was trimmed by 4 bases and the J gene end by 0 bases; junction bases not matched to a gene: 7. The CDR3 totals 18 residues. The CDR3 spells CASSPGLAGGTYQETQYF. The CDR3 nucleotides read TGTGCCAGCAGCCCCGGACTAGCGGGGGGGACTTACCAAGAGACCCAGTACTTC.

This clone was observed once. This sample includes further DNA sequences coding for the same CDR3. This chain links TRBV27 with TRBJ1-5; D is perhaps TRBD1 (6 bases). The CDR3 has 14 amino acids. Per the germline V gene, CDR1 is MNHEY and CDR2 is SMNVEV (reference sequence). V was shortened by 5 bases and J by 6 bases, with 14 bases between the two germline ends. The CDR3 region is CASSPGGGGQPQHF. Written as DNA, the CDR3 is TGTGCCAGCAGTCCCGGGGGCGGTGGTCAGCCCCAGCATTTT.